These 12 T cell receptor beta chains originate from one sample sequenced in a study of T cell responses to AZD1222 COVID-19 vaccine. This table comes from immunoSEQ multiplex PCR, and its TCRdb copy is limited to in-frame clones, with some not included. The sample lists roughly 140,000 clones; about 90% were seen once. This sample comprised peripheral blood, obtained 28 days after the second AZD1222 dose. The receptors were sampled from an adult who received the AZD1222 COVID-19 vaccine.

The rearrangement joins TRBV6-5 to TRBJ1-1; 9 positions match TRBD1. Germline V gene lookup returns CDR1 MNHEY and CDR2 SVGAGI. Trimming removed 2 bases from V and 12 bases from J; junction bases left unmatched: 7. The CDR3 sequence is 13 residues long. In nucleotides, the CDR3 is TGTGCCAGCAGTTACCCAGGGACAGGGACAACTTTCTTT. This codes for CASSYPGTGTTFF.

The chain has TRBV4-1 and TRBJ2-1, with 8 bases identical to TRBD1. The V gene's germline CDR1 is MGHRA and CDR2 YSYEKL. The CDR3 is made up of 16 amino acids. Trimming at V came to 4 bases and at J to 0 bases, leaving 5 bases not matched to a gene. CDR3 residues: CASSPEDRVSYNEQFF. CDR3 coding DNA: TGCGCCAGCAGCCCAGAGGACAGGGTCTCCTACAATGAGCAGTTCTTC.

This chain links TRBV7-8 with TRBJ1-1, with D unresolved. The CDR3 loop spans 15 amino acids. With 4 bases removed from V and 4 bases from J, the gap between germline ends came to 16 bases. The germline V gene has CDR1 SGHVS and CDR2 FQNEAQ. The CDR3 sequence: CASSSHRIPGTEAFF. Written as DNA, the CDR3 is TGTGCCAGCAGCTCCCATCGTATCCCGGGCACTGAAGCTTTCTTT.

DNA for the CDR3: TGTGCCAGCAGCTCAGGTCGACAGACCACCTACAATGAGCAGTTCTTC. Its translation is CASSSGRQTTYNEQFF. The gene calls are TRBV28 and TRBJ2-1; tentatively, D is TRBD1 (5 bases). Germline values: CDR1 MDHEN, CDR2 SYDVKM. The V end lost 6 bases, the J end lost 2 bases, and 17 bases lay between the germline ends. The length of the CDR3 is 16 residues.

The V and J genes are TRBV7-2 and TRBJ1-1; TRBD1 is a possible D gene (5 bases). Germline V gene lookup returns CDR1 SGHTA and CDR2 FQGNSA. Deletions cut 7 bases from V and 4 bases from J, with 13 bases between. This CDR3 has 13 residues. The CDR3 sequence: CASTRGGGTEAFF. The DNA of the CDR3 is TGTGCCAGCACTAGGGGTGGGGGCACTGAAGCTTTCTTT.

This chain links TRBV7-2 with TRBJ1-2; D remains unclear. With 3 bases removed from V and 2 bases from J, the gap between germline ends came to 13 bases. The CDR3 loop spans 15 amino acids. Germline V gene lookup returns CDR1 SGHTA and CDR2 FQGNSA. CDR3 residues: CASSLFSGRNYGYTF. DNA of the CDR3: TGTGCCAGCAGCTTGTTCTCCGGTCGGAACTATGGCTACACCTTC.

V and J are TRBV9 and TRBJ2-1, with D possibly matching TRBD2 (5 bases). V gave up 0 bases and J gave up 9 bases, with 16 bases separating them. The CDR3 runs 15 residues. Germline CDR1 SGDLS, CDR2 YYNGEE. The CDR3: CASSVGEPQVSEQFF. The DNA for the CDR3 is TGTGCCAGCAGCGTAGGGGAGCCCCAAGTCAGTGAGCAGTTCTTC.

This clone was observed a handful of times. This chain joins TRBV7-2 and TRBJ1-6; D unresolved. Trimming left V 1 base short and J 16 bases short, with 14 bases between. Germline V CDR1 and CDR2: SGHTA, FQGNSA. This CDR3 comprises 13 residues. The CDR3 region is CASSLEGQARLHF. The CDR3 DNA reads TGTGCCAGCAGCTTAGAAGGGCAGGCAAGGCTCCACTTT.

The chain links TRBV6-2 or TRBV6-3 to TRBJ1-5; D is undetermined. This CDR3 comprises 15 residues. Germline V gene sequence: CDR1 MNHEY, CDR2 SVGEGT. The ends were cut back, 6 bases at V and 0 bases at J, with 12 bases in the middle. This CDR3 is CASSPELYSNQPQHF. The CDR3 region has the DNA TGTGCCAGCAGCCCCGAATTATATAGCAATCAGCCCCAGCATTTT.

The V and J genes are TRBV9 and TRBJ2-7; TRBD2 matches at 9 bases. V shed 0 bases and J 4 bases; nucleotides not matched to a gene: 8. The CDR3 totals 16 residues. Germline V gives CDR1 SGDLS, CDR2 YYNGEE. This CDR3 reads CASSVGGSGSSYEQYF. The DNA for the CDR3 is TGTGCCAGCAGCGTAGGTGGTAGCGGGAGTTCGTACGAGCAGTACTTC.

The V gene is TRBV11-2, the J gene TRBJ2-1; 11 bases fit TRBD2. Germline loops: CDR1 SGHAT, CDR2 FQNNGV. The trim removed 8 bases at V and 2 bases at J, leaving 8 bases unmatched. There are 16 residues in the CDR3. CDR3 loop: CASGPLAGDAYNEQFF. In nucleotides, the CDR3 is TGTGCCAGCGGACCACTAGCGGGAGACGCCTACAATGAGCAGTTCTTC.

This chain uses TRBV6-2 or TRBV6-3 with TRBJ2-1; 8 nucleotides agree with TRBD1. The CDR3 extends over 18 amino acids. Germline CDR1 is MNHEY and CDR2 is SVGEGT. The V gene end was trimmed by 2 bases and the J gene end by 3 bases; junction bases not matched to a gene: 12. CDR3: CASSYLPTGTGDYNEQFF. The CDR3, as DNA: TGTGCCAGCAGTTACCTCCCGACCGGGACAGGAGACTACAATGAGCAGTTCTTC.